A selection of T cell receptor beta chains follows, all from one sample in a study of CD8+CD57+ T cells in acquired aplastic anemia. One entry per CDR3 protein, called by TCRdb with MiXCR from the reads. The sample lists a few hundred thousand distinct CDR3 sequences; over 40% were seen once. What was sequenced was sorted CD4+, CD8+, or CD8+CD57+ T cells (not recorded which) from PBMCs. These receptors were obtained from a human donor with aplastic anemia. The CDR3 runs from the conserved cysteine through the conserved F or W.

J: TRBJ2-1; V: TRBV11-3; CDR3: CASARDRGYNEQFF
J: TRBJ2-1; V: TRBV20-1; CDR3: CSASYGQGYNEQFF
J: TRBJ2-7; V: TRBV11-2; CDR3: CASSLGGSYNEQYF
J: TRBJ2-5; V: TRBV19; CDR3: CASSLALTGHTGRETQYF
J: TRBJ1-1; V: TRBV12-3/TRBV12-4; CDR3: CASSQDSNTEAFF
J: TRBJ2-7; V: TRBV2; CDR3: CASSVGRESYEQYF
J: TRBJ2-5; V: TRBV7-3; CDR3: CASSSQGTALNQETQYF
J: TRBJ2-3; V: TRBV7-3; CDR3: CASSRTSGGSPDTQYF
J: TRBJ2-1; V: TRBV12-3/TRBV12-4; CDR3: CASSPRDKAGNEQFF
J: TRBJ2-7; V: TRBV10-3; CDR3: CAISGQGRSYEQYF
J: TRBJ2-7; V: TRBV7-2; CDR3: CASSRPSGGAYEQYF
J: TRBJ2-1; V: TRBV19; CDR3: CASSLRQLNEQLF
J: TRBJ2-7; V: TRBV9; CDR3: CASSATPGTYEQYF
J: TRBJ1-2; V: TRBV29-1; CDR3: CSGQANYGYTF
J: TRBJ1-5; V: TRBV5-1; CDR3: CASSLEGRDGQPQHF
J: TRBJ1-1; V: TRBV19; CDR3: CASSGTLNTEAFF
J: TRBJ1-1; V: TRBV15; CDR3: CATSRGDGNTEAFF
J: TRBJ2-7; V: TRBV3-1; CDR3: CASSPGLLAGNMGEQYF
J: TRBJ1-2; V: TRBV29-1; CDR3: CSVVSGFGYTF
J: TRBJ1-4; V: TRBV19; CDR3: CASSRSYLINEKLFF
J: TRBJ2-3; V: TRBV15; CDR3: CATSDLTSGGAPDTQYF
J: TRBJ1-4; V: TRBV6-5; CDR3: CASSWDRENEKLFF
J: TRBJ2-7; V: TRBV19; CDR3: CASQPKGGEQYF
J: TRBJ2-2; V: TRBV5-5; CDR3: CASSIGQGLMAGELFF
J: TRBJ2-1; V: TRBV10-3; CDR3: CAISEGVASGNEQFF
J: TRBJ1-5; V: TRBV24-1; CDR3: CATSDLQVSPGNQPQHF
J: TRBJ1-5; V: TRBV2; CDR3: CASSGGQNSNQPQHF
J: TRBJ1-2; V: TRBV10-3; CDR3: CAIGRDGGYTF
J: TRBJ1-1; V: TRBV2; CDR3: CASSVRGGTEAFF
J: TRBJ2-7; V: TRBV12-5; CDR3: CASGLSDRYYEQYF
J: TRBJ2-7; V: TRBV5-4; CDR3: CASSLVGTAYEQYF
J: TRBJ2-3; V: TRBV7-9; CDR3: CASSPGTGPATSTDTQYF
J: TRBJ1-3; V: TRBV10-3; CDR3: CAISLGQGGDTGNTIYF
J: TRBJ2-3; V: TRBV7-2; CDR3: CASMGGGTQYF
J: TRBJ1-2; V: TRBV5-1; CDR3: CASSAGTGAVEGYGYTF
J: TRBJ2-3; V: TRBV7-8; CDR3: CASRLRQGESDTQYF
J: TRBJ2-7; V: TRBV25-1; CDR3: CASSPTDMPRAGGLYEQYF
J: TRBJ2-7; V: TRBV7-3; CDR3: CASSAVGSGEQYF
J: TRBJ2-7; V: TRBV2; CDR3: CAISGTGLYEQYF